A single TCR beta chain is shown here with its context. The antigen is unknown. Alongside a J-beta primer mix, a sample-barcoded 5' primer served in a second PCR lasting about 6 to 12 cycles. TCRdb re-analysed the 5' RACE reads in MiXCR, keeping a single row per CDR3 protein. Found here are roughly 1,700,000 distinct CDR3 sequences, 28% of them singletons; the top ten hold over 7%. The entry originates in a study of blood T cells in healthy people across ages. Study-wide results and caveats: In long-lived donors, naive CD4+ cell counts and diversity exceeded those of aged donors.

Sample donors were healthy Caucasian individuals that came from Russia, aged about 6 to 95. From germline, CDR1 is SGHDN and CDR2 FVKESK. Trimming left V 1 base short and J 7 bases short, with 6 bases between. The CDR3 covers 12 residues. The TCR sequence derives from a woman aged 25 to 39 in good health. The sequenced sample consisted of blood. The rearrangement uses TRBV14 and TRBJ2-3, with unresolved D. Written as DNA, the CDR3 is TGTGCCAGCAGCCAAGCCCCCAATACGCAGTATTTT. Translation: CASSQAPNTQYF.